This T cell receptor (beta chain) originates from a study of T cells in Graves' hyperthyroidism and ophthalmopathy. General study points: Blood held most thyroid clonotypes expanded above 0.001 frequency. It was a median around 6 months before onset that the model predicted ophthalmopathy.

With respect to this clonotype: What it binds is not known. This may be a read error, as it is one base from a much larger clone.

The TCR beta CDR3 regions underwent amplification using RNA transcripts as the source. The HTBI primer set drove a first-round RT-PCR of the TCR CDR3. TCRdb passed the multiplex PCR reads through MiXCR, listing each CDR3 protein once. The sample has 500,000 to 800,000 distinct CDR3 sequences, about 45% seen once. Diagnostic assessment was based on clinical symptoms, serum thyroxine and TRAb, thyroid ultrasound and orbital computed tomography. Per the germline V gene, CDR1 is ENHRY and CDR2 is SYGVKD. CDR3 length equals 14 residues. The sequencing sample was made of peripheral blood or thyroid tissue (not recorded which). The gene calls are TRBV10-3 and TRBJ1-6; D is undetermined. The DNA end is a closer match to TRBJ1-5, so the J assignment may be wrong. The sequence came from an adult man with Graves' disease, either hyperthyroidism or ophthalmopathy (not recorded which). For the CDR3, the DNA is TGTGCCATCAGTACCCGGACGGGGAATCAGCCCCAGCATTTT. Translation gives CAISTRTGNQPQHF.